The 15 T cell receptor beta chains below were found in one sample sequenced in a study of cytomegalovirus exposure and HLA in healthy donors (dated by TCRdb to the late 2010s). Libraries came from the immunoSEQ multiplex PCR assay. The multiplex PCR relied on a mix of 60 forward primers for TCR Vbeta segments and 13 reverse primers for TCR Jbeta segments. The immuneACCESS repertoire file appears here via TCRdb, limited to in-frame rearrangements. These files lack a portion of the clones; in checked studies, under half of the deficit traces to unresolved V genes, and the cause of the others is not known. A total of 90,000 to 100,000 clones appear in this sample, over 55% of them only once. The ten largest clonotypes hold over 5% of the sample. Sequencing was done on a sample of PBMCs. The receptors shown here come from a boy aged 5 to 17 in good health and CMV-seropositive.

This clone has a handful of counts. The rearrangement joins TRBV6-5 to TRBJ2-7; D remains unclear. Between the trimmed V and J ends, which lost 0 bases and 2 bases, there was a span of 5 bases. Germline V gene data show CDR1 as MNHEY and CDR2 as SVGAGI. The CDR3 covers 13 residues. Here the CDR3 DNA reads TGTGCCAGCAGTTACTCACAAACCTACGAGCAGTACTTC. Protein product: CASSYSQTYEQYF.

V is TRBV5-1 and J is TRBJ2-5, with D maybe TRBD2 (6 bases). V lost 2 bases and J 5 bases, leaving 13 bases between the germline ends. The germline CDR1 and CDR2 sequences are SGHRS and YFSETQ. The CDR3 contains 14 residues. CDR3 sequence (DNA): TGCGCCAGCAGCTTCGAGGGTGGAGGGGAGACCCAGTACTTC. Protein sequence: CASSFEGGGETQYF.

V is TRBV5-1 and J is TRBJ1-1; TRBD1 is a possible D gene (5 bases). Trimming removed 1 base from V and 7 bases from J, with 11 bases in between. This CDR3 is built from 13 residues. CDR1 is SGHRS, CDR2 YFSETQ, per germline. The DNA of the CDR3 is TGCGCCAGCAGCTTGAGCAGGGTGGATGAAGCTTTCTTT. This codes for CASSLSRVDEAFF.

A single count supports this clone. The chain employs TRBV4-3 and TRBJ2-7, with D tentatively TRBD2 (6 bases). The length of the CDR3 is 16 residues. Germline CDR1 and CDR2: LGHNA and YSLEER. Trimming pared 2 bases from V and 6 bases from J, leaving 20 bases between. The CDR3 region is CASSQSLGTVSGEQYF. DNA of the CDR3: TGCGCCAGCAGCCAATCTTTGGGGACTGTCTCGGGCGAGCAGTACTTC.

The chain combines TRBV19 with TRBJ2-3; 7 positions match TRBD1. CDR3 length equals 15 residues. Germline trimming cut 7 bases from V and 0 bases from J; bases unmatched to any gene: 7. The germline V gene has CDR1 LNHDA and CDR2 SQIVND (reference sequence). The CDR3 loop is CASKVSGQSTDTQYF. The CDR3, as DNA: TGTGCCAGTAAGGTTTCGGGACAGAGCACAGATACGCAGTATTTT.

The chain uses TRBV19 and TRBJ1-5; D possibly corresponds to TRBD1 (5 bases). CDR1 and CDR2 from the germline V gene are LNHDA and SQIVND (reference sequence). This CDR3 spans 16 amino acids. Between the trimmed V and J ends, which lost 8 bases and 0 bases, there was a span of 17 bases. CDR3 residues: CASSYLTDYSNQPQHF. Here the CDR3 DNA reads TGTGCCAGTTCTTATTTGACAGATTATAGCAATCAGCCCCAGCATTTT.

There are a few counts of this clone. This chain joins TRBV5-6 and TRBJ2-1; a weak D match, TRBD2 (5 bases). V shed 1 base and J shed 2 bases, with 7 bases lying between them. Per germline, CDR1 SGHDT and CDR2 YYEEEE. The CDR3 sequence is 14 residues long. DNA of the CDR3: TGTGCCAGCAGCTTGCGGGAAGCCTACAATGAGCAGTTCTTC. This encodes CASSLREAYNEQFF. Supplemented by reference TRBV5-6 and TRBJ2-1, the full variable domain reads DAGVTQSPTHLIKTRGQQVTLRCSPKSGHDTVSWYQQALGQGPQFIFQYYEEEERQRGNFPDRFSGHQFPNYSSELNVNALLLGDSALYLCASSLREAYNEQFFGPGTRLTVL.

As for this clone: The junction shows a germline mismatch at one end, possibly a read error. The rearrangement joins TRBV2 to TRBJ1-2, with D perhaps TRBD1 (6 bases). The CDR3 loop spans 15 amino acids. Germline lookup yields CDR1 SNHLY and CDR2 FYNNEI. CDR3 bases: TGTGCCAGCACTAAAGGTCCAGGGGAAGGTCTTGGCTACCCCTTC. It translates to CASTKGPGEGLGYPF. The complete variable domain, with remaining parts taken from reference TRBV2 and TRBJ1-2, reads EPEVTQTPSHQVTQMGQEVILRCVPISNHLYFYWYRQILGQKVEFLVSFYNNEISEKSEIFDDQFSVERPDGSNFTLKIRSTKLEDSAMYFCASTKGPGEGLGYPFGSGTRLTVV.

J is TRBJ2-3 and V is TRBV5-4; 8 nucleotides line up with TRBD2. Germline V gene data show CDR1 as SGHNT and CDR2 as YYREEE (reference sequence). J lost 2 bases, V lost 6 bases, and 11 bases had no gene match. The CDR3 is 16 amino acids. CDR3 sequence reads: CASTLAAGGYTDTQYF. CDR3 nucleotides: TGTGCCAGCACTCTAGCGGCGGGGGGCTACACAGATACGCAGTATTTT.

The chain employs TRBV5-1 and TRBJ2-6, with 8 bases fitting TRBD1. This CDR3 contains 19 residues. Looked up from germline, CDR1 is SGHRS and CDR2 is YFSETQ. V was pared by 2 bases and J by 0 bases, with 10 bases of the junction left unmatched. For the CDR3, the DNA is TGCGCCAGCAGCTTAAAGATCGGACAGGGAAACTCTGGGGCCAACGTCCTGACTTTC. It encodes CASSLKIGQGNSGANVLTF.

The gene calls are TRBV7-6 and TRBJ1-5; D is undetermined. V was clipped by 1 base and J by 0 bases, with 10 bases between them. The CDR3 is 16 amino acids. Germline loops: CDR1 SGHVS, CDR2 FNYEAQ. The DNA for the CDR3 is TGTGCCAGCAGCTTAGGAGTTCCTAATAGCAATCAGCCCCAGCATTTT. This translates into CASSLGVPNSNQPQHF. The full variable domain, with the rest looked up from reference TRBV7-6 and TRBJ1-5, is GAGVSQSPRYKVTKRGQDVALRCDPISGHVSLYWYRQALGQGPEFLTYFNYEAQQDKSGLPNDRFSAERPEGSISTLTIQRTEQRDSAMYRCASSLGVPNSNQPQHFGDGTRLSIL.

V is TRBV6-5 and J is TRBJ2-7, with 8 bases lining up with TRBD2. V shed 7 bases and J 2 bases; nucleotides not matched to a gene: 7. This CDR3 has 14 residues. Looked up from germline, CDR1 is MNHEY and CDR2 is SVGAGI. The DNA for the CDR3 is TGTGCCAGCAACCAAGGGGGACTAGCCTACGAGCAGTACTTC. Translating gives CASNQGGLAYEQYF.

The chain employs TRBV7-2 and TRBJ2-5, with D hard to call. In germline, CDR1 is SGHTA, CDR2 FQGNSA. The CDR3 length is 15 residues. V was trimmed by 4 bases and J by 2 bases, leaving 14 bases between them. This chain's CDR3 is CASSWRIGAQETQYF. CDR3 nucleotides: TGTGCCAGCAGCTGGCGGATAGGAGCACAAGAGACCCAGTACTTC.

The chain employs TRBV4-3 and TRBJ2-7, with 8 nucleotides matching TRBD1. The J segment lost 3 bases and the V segment lost 1 base, leaving 8 bases of the junction unmatched. CDR1 LGHNA and CDR2 YSLEER come from the germline V gene. This CDR3 region has 16 residues. The CDR3 coding sequence is TGCGCCAGCAGCCAAGGCGGACAGGGTGGGGTCTACGAGCAGTACTTC. Translating it yields CASSQGGQGGVYEQYF.

J is TRBJ1-2 and V is TRBV2; a possible D gene is TRBD1 (5 bases). In germline, CDR1 is SNHLY, CDR2 FYNNEI. V was pared by 6 bases and J by 8 bases, with 16 bases between. The CDR3 is 13 residues long. CDR3 bases: TGTGCCAGCAGCGCACGACAGTTCTCCGGCTACACCTTC. It encodes CASSARQFSGYTF.